Presented here are 30 T cell receptor beta chains from one specimen sequenced in a study of shared clonotypes between healthy human individuals. Clones were read by immunoSEQ multiplex PCR, and TCRdb kept only the in-frame ones, dropping some. The sample contains about 2.1 million clones, about 92% of which appear only once. It was CD45RO-negative cells, positively selected for CCR7, that made up naive CD8 cells, with terminally differentiated effector memory CD45RA+ cells excluded. Material for sequencing was naive CD8+ T cells from PBMCs. These receptors came from a man younger than 35 in good health. Some clones in this sample may be carry-over from other donors' samples.

The V and J genes are TRBV6-5 and TRBJ2-5; D not certain. CDR1 is MNHEY, CDR2 SVGAGI, per germline. The CDR3 sequence is 12 residues long. Trimming removed 5 bases from V and 5 bases from J, with 9 bases in between. The CDR3 reads CASSTGRETQYF. The CDR3 bases are TGTGCCAGCAGTACCGGAAGGGAGACCCAGTACTTC.

CDR3 residues: CASSIFSGGNEQYF. CDR3 nucleotide sequence: TGTGCCAGCAGTATCTTTAGCGGGGGGAACGAGCAGTACTTC. The V and J genes are TRBV6-1 and TRBJ2-7, with 10 bases aligning to TRBD2. Germline V lookup: CDR1 MNHNS, CDR2 SASEGT. The J segment lost 5 bases and the V segment lost 5 bases, leaving 6 bases of the junction unmatched. CDR3 length equals 14 residues.

The table lists this clone with a count of one. The chain has TRBV5-1 and TRBJ1-1; D unclear. The CDR3 totals 15 residues. CDR1 is SGHRS, CDR2 YFSETQ, per germline. The V gene lost 0 bases and the J gene lost 2 bases, with 11 bases spanning the gap. CDR3 in amino acids: CASSLGSSQNTEAFF. For the CDR3, the DNA is TGCGCCAGCAGCTTGGGGTCTAGCCAAAACACTGAAGCTTTCTTT. Complete variable domain (other parts from reference TRBV5-1 and TRBJ1-1): KAGVTQTPRYLIKTRGQQVTLSCSPISGHRSVSWYQQTPGQGLQFLFEYFSETQRNKGNFPGRFSGRQFSNSRSEMNVSTLELGDSALYLCASSLGSSQNTEAFFGQGTRLTVV.

The V call is TRBV19, the J call TRBJ1-1; D is ambiguous. Germline lookup yields CDR1 LNHDA and CDR2 SQIVND (reference sequence). The CDR3 totals 16 residues. Between the trimmed V and J ends, which lost 0 bases and 7 bases, there was a span of 18 bases. CDR3 region: CASSIDSGEGSDEAFF. CDR3 in DNA: TGTGCCAGTAGTATAGACTCGGGTGAGGGCTCGGATGAAGCTTTCTTT. Together with reference TRBV19 and TRBJ1-1, the CDR3 gives the full variable domain: DGGITQSPKYLFRKEGQNVTLSCEQNLNHDAMYWYRQDPGQGLRLIYYSQIVNDFQKGDIAEGYSVSREKKESFPLTVTSAQKNPTAFYLCASSIDSGEGSDEAFFGQGTRLTVV.

The chain has TRBV19 and TRBJ1-2; D perhaps matches TRBD1 (5 bases). From germline, CDR1 is LNHDA and CDR2 SQIVND (reference sequence). The V end lost 7 bases, the J end lost 5 bases, and 17 bases lay between the germline ends. The CDR3 has 14 amino acids. CDR3 sequence (DNA): TGTGCCAGTACCCCGGGGATCGGGGCATATGGCTACACCTTC. Protein sequence: CASTPGIGAYGYTF.

The chain combines TRBV27 with TRBJ2-7; 10 bases match TRBD2. The germline CDR1 and CDR2 sequences are MNHEY and SMNVEV (reference sequence). V lost 3 bases, J lost 2 bases, and 10 bases stayed unmatched. The length of the CDR3 is 17 residues. The CDR3: CASSFSTTSGAPYEQYF. The CDR3 DNA sequence: TGTGCCAGCAGTTTCTCTACCACTAGCGGGGCCCCCTACGAGCAGTACTTC.

The rearrangement uses TRBV2 and TRBJ2-2; TRBD2 matches 10 bases. The CDR3 has 17 amino acids. In germline, CDR1 is SNHLY, CDR2 FYNNEI. The V gene end was trimmed by 1 base and the J gene end by 3 bases; junction bases not matched to a gene: 5. CDR3 nucleotide sequence: TGTGCCAGCAGTGAAGGGCTAGCGGGAGTTTACACCGGGGAGCTGTTTTTT. Protein sequence: CASSEGLAGVYTGELFF.

This rearrangement joins TRBV2 to TRBJ1-4; 8 bases are shared with TRBD1. Germline-derived CDR1 and CDR2 are SNHLY and FYNNEI. V trimming: 4 bases; J trimming: 8 bases; junction bases outside the gene matches: 9. The CDR3 has 15 residues. CDR3: CASSGLRGLGEKLFF. DNA of the CDR3: TGTGCCAGCAGTGGACTCAGGGGGCTCGGGGAAAAACTGTTTTTT.

The chain uses TRBV5-4 and TRBJ2-7, with TRBD1 identical over 10 bases. Germline lookup yields CDR1 SGHNT and CDR2 YYREEE (reference sequence). V dropped 4 bases and J dropped 5; count of bases not matched to a gene: 9. CDR3 length equals 15 residues. In DNA form, the CDR3 reads TGTGCCAGCAGCCCCCCGGGGACAGGGGTCCACGAGCAGTACTTC. It translates to CASSPPGTGVHEQYF. Full variable domain (rest looked up from reference TRBV5-4 and TRBJ2-7): ETGVTQSPTHLIKTRGQQVTLRCSSQSGHNTVSWYQQALGQGPQFIFQYYREEENGRGNFPPRFSGLQFPNYSSELNVNALELDDSALYLCASSPPGTGVHEQYFGPGTRLTVT.

The V gene is TRBV2, the J gene TRBJ2-7; TRBD1 might be the D (6 bases). CDR3 length: 12 residues. Germline CDR1 SNHLY, CDR2 FYNNEI. The germline V and J ends were trimmed by 7 bases and 3 bases, with 10 bases remaining between them. Written as DNA, the CDR3 is TGTGCCAGCATGGCAGGGGACTACGAGCAGTACTTC. This sequence encodes CASMAGDYEQYF.

The CDR3 sequence: CATYRNYGYTF. The CDR3 coding sequence is TGTGCGACGTACAGGAACTATGGCTACACCTTC. The chain has TRBV7-9 and TRBJ1-2; maybe TRBD1 (5 bases). Germline-derived CDR1 and CDR2 are SEHNR and FQNEAQ (reference sequence). This CDR3 has 11 residues.

V usage is TRBV9 and J usage is TRBJ2-7; D might be TRBD1 (6 bases). The CDR3 is 15 residues long. With 0 bases removed from V and 3 bases from J, the gap between germline ends came to 13 bases. Germline V gene lookup returns CDR1 SGDLS and CDR2 YYNGEE. CDR3 DNA sequence: TGTGCCAGCAGCGTAGTGGCCGCAGGGGACTACGAGCAGTACTTC. Residues: CASSVVAAGDYEQYF.

A remark on this clone: This same CDR3 is encoded by further DNA sequences in the sample. The V call is TRBV5-6, the J call TRBJ2-3, with D unclear. CDR1 SGHDT and CDR2 YYEEEE come from the germline V gene. The CDR3 is made up of 14 amino acids. Trimming removed 0 bases from V and 3 bases from J, with 8 bases in between. CDR3 bases: TGTGCCAGCAGCTTGGTTGCTAGTACAGATACGCAGTATTTT. As protein: CASSLVASTDTQYF.

DNA for the CDR3: TGTGCCAGCAGCTTCGACCCGGGGGAGGGCCGCGAGCAGTACTTC. It translates to CASSFDPGEGREQYF. The chain employs TRBV5-4 and TRBJ2-7, with TRBD2 identical over 7 bases. Losses at the gene ends were 2 bases for V and 6 bases for J; bases not matched to a gene: 11. The CDR3 sequence is 15 residues long. Germline CDR1 SGHNT, CDR2 YYREEE (reference sequence).

The chain couples TRBV7-9 to TRBJ2-2; maybe TRBD2 (5 bases). With 1 base removed from V and 2 bases from J, the gap between germline ends came to 14 bases. Germline V gene sequence: CDR1 SEHNR, CDR2 FQNEAQ (reference sequence). The CDR3 length is 17 residues. This CDR3 is CASSLGAGIRNTGELFF. The CDR3 bases are TGTGCCAGCAGCTTAGGGGCCGGGATTCGTAACACCGGGGAGCTGTTTTTT.

The chain employs TRBV4-3 and TRBJ1-2, with 7 bases matching TRBD1. Trimming cost V 3 bases and J 6 bases; bases outside gene matches: 4. Germline CDR1 LGHNA, CDR2 YSLEER. This CDR3 region has 13 residues. The CDR3 sequence is CASSQDDRDGYTF. In nucleotides, the CDR3 is TGCGCCAGCAGCCAGGACGACAGGGATGGCTACACCTTC.

This clone was detected once. The chain has TRBV29-1 and TRBJ2-3; D possibly corresponds to TRBD2 (7 bases). The CDR3 is 16 amino acids. V gave up 1 base and J gave up 6 bases, with 20 bases separating them. CDR1 is SQVTM and CDR2 is ANQGSEA in the germline V gene. The CDR3 sequence: CSVEVSRGGGKDTQYF. The CDR3 coding sequence is TGCAGCGTTGAAGTTAGTAGGGGAGGGGGGAAGGATACGCAGTATTTT.

V is TRBV27 and J is TRBJ1-1, with TRBD1 as a possible D gene (5 bases). Germline lookup yields CDR1 MNHEY and CDR2 SMNVEV (reference sequence). The V end lost 6 bases, the J end lost 5 bases, and 16 bases lay between the germline ends. The CDR3 spans 14 residues. In nucleotides, the CDR3 is TGTGCCAGCAGCCCAGGGACGTTGGGGACTGAAGCTTTCTTT. Translation gives CASSPGTLGTEAFF.

The V call is TRBV5-8, the J call TRBJ1-4; 8 nucleotides line up with TRBD1. The CDR3 is made up of 15 amino acids. Germline loops: CDR1 SGHTS, CDR2 YDEGEE. Germline trimming cut 0 bases from V and 7 bases from J; bases unmatched to any gene: 5. Here the CDR3 DNA reads TGTGCCAGCAGCTTGGCCGTCAGGGGGCGTGAAAAACTGTTTTTT. This codes for CASSLAVRGREKLFF.

The gene calls are TRBV30 and TRBJ1-2, with D maybe TRBD1 (5 bases). V lost 0 bases and J 8 bases, leaving 16 bases between the germline ends. In germline, CDR1 is GTSNPN, CDR2 SVGIG (reference sequence). The CDR3 spans 14 residues. The CDR3 here is CAWSVLTGSGGYTF. The CDR3 DNA follows: TGTGCCTGGAGTGTCCTTACAGGCTCAGGGGGCTACACCTTC. Drawing the rest from reference TRBV30 and TRBJ1-2, the complete variable domain is SQTIHQWPATLVQPVGSPLSLECTVEGTSNPNLYWYRQAAGRGLQLLFYSVGIGQISSEVPQNLSASRPQDRQFILSSKKLLLSDSGFYLCAWSVLTGSGGYTFGSGTRLTVV.

On this clone: Different DNA sequences within this sample yield the same CDR3. The CDR3 reads CASSFDTEAFF. CDR3 bases: TGTGCCAGCAGCTTTGACACTGAAGCTTTCTTT. The rearrangement joins TRBV7-9 to TRBJ1-1; D remains ambiguous. Germline assignment: CDR1 SEHNR and CDR2 FQNEAQ (reference sequence). This CDR3 region has 11 residues. Trimming stripped 3 bases from V and 3 bases from J, with 2 bases between.

V is TRBV27 and J is TRBJ1-2; D is uncertain. V was cut by 7 bases and J by 8 bases, with 5 bases left in between. There are 9 residues in the CDR3. The germline V gene has CDR1 MNHEY and CDR2 SMNVEV (reference sequence). In DNA form, the CDR3 reads TGTGCCAGCAAACGAGGCTACACCTTC. Residues: CASKRGYTF.

V usage is TRBV28 and J usage is TRBJ1-2, with unresolved D. There are 14 residues in the CDR3. Trimming cost V 8 bases and J 3 bases, with 16 bases left between them. Germline CDR1 is MDHEN and CDR2 is SYDVKM. The CDR3, as DNA: TGTGCCAGCCAAGGCCGGGAAGTAGACTATGGCTACACCTTC. It codes for CASQGREVDYGYTF.

The genes are TRBV28 and TRBJ2-3, with D uncertain. This CDR3 contains 16 residues. The V gene's germline CDR1 is MDHEN and CDR2 SYDVKM. Between the trimmed V and J ends, which lost 7 bases and 0 bases, there was a span of 17 bases. The CDR3: CASTAGSSSSTDTQYF. The DNA of the CDR3 is TGTGCCAGCACCGCCGGGTCTTCATCTAGCACAGATACGCAGTATTTT.

The chain joins TRBV14 to TRBJ2-1; D is perhaps TRBD2 (5 bases). Germline V gene sequence: CDR1 SGHDN, CDR2 FVKESK. V lost 2 bases, J lost 9 bases, and 8 bases lay in between. This CDR3 has 12 residues. CDR3 nucleotides: TGTGCCAGCAGCCAAACCAGCGGTGAGCAGTTCTTC. It encodes CASSQTSGEQFF.

V is TRBV4-3 and J is TRBJ2-7; 7 bases align to TRBD2. Germline CDR1 reads LGHNA; CDR2 reads YSLEER. V lost 0 bases, J lost 0 bases, and 5 bases stayed unmatched. The CDR3 sequence is 16 residues long. The CDR3 DNA sequence: TGCGCCAGCAGCCAAGATCCTAGCGGATCCTCCTACGAGCAGTACTTC. It yields the protein CASSQDPSGSSYEQYF.

V gene TRBV11-2 combines with J gene TRBJ1-4; D gene uncertain. The CDR3 spans 13 residues. The V end lost 1 base, the J end lost 10 bases, and 10 bases lay between the germline ends. Looked up from germline, CDR1 is SGHAT and CDR2 is FQNNGV. CDR3 sequence reads: CASSLAGPRKLFF. The CDR3 bases are TGTGCCAGCAGCTTAGCCGGGCCGCGAAAACTGTTTTTT.

This sequence joins TRBV9 and TRBJ1-2, with 8 nucleotides matching TRBD1. This CDR3 comprises 16 residues. Germline values: CDR1 SGDLS, CDR2 YYNGEE. Losses at the gene ends were 3 bases for V and 7 bases for J; bases not matched to a gene: 14. The CDR3 nucleotides are TGTGCCAGCAGCGAAAAATACACAGGGGGGGCCGTTGGCTACACCTTC. Translation: CASSEKYTGGAVGYTF.

The rearrangement links TRBV2 to TRBJ2-3, with 10 nucleotides matching TRBD1. This CDR3 region has 14 residues. Germline lookup yields CDR1 SNHLY and CDR2 FYNNEI. The V and J ends lost 4 bases and 6 bases, in that order; junction bases with no gene match: 4. The CDR3 DNA reads as TGTGCCAGCAGTGGGGACAGGGGAGGGGATACGCAGTATTTT. The encoded protein is CASSGDRGGDTQYF.

CDR3 sequence reads: CASSFARVVTEAFF. The CDR3 DNA reads TGTGCCAGCAGTTTTGCCAGGGTGGTCACTGAAGCTTTCTTT. The gene calls are TRBV28 and TRBJ1-1, with TRBD1 as a possible D gene (5 bases). The germline CDR1 and CDR2 sequences are MDHEN and SYDVKM. The CDR3 spans 14 residues. Trimming left V 3 bases short and J 4 bases short, with 12 bases between.